This T cell receptor beta chain was captured by sequencing in a study of OX40 agonist ivuxolimab in advanced cancers. Prior autoimmune disease or systemic immunosuppression barred patients. Overall study results and limits: Averaging showed that CD8+ T cells had more expanded clones than CD4+ did.

Assay: immunoSEQ multiplex PCR; the TCRdb copy retains only in-frame clones and omits some. The data show nearly 110,000 clones, about nine tenths seen once. Looked up from germline, CDR1 is MDHEN and CDR2 is SYDVKM. The CDR3 runs 13 residues. The V gene lost 5 bases and the J gene lost 5 bases, with 12 bases spanning the gap. As to this clone: Antigen unknown. Distinct nucleotide sequences in the sample also encode this CDR3.

The sample consisted of CD4+ or CD8+ T cells sorted from blood, taken in a trial of the OX40 agonist ivuxolimab. The origin of this receptor is an adult with an advanced solid tumor such as melanoma, head and neck, liver or kidney cancer. The chain has TRBV28 and TRBJ2-5, with D perhaps TRBD2 (6 bases). The CDR3 is CASSPPGRETQYF. The CDR3 DNA reads TGTGCCAGCAGTCCGCCAGGGAGGGAGACCCAGTACTTC.